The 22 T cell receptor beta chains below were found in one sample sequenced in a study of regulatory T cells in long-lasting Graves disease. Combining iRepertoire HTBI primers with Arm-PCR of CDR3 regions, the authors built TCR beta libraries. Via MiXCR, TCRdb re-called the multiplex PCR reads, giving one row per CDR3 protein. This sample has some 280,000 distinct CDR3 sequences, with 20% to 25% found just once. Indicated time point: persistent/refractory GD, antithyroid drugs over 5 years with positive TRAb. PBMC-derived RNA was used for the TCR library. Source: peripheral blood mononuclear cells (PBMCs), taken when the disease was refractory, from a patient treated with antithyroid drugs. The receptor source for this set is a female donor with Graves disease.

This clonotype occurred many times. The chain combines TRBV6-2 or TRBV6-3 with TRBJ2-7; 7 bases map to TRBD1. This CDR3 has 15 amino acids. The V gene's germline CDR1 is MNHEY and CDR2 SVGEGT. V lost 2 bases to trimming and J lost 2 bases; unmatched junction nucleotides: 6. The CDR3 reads CASSYGDSGTYEQYF. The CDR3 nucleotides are TGTGCCAGCAGTTACGGGGACAGTGGGACCTACGAGCAGTACTTC.

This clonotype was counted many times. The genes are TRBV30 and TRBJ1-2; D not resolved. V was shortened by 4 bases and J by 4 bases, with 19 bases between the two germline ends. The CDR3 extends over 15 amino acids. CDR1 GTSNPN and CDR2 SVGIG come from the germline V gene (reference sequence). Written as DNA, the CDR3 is TGTGCCTGGATCGATGGGTCTGGGTGGGTCTATGGCTACACCTTC. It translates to CAWIDGSGWVYGYTF.

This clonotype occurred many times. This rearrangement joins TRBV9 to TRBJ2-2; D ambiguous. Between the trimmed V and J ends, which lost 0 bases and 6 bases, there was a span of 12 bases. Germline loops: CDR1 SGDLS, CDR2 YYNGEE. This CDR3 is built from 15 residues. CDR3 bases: TGTGCCAGCAGCGTAGCCAGGAGTGGGGCCGGGGAGCTGTTTTTT. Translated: CASSVARSGAGELFF.

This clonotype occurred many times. CDR3 in amino acids: CASSPRGWGTGASPLHF. The CDR3 DNA is TGTGCCAGCAGCCCCCGGGGTTGGGGGACAGGGGCTTCACCCCTCCACTTT. The V gene is TRBV11-2, the J gene TRBJ1-6; TRBD1 matches at 10 bases. The junction had 13 bases not matched to a gene; V was cut back by 5 bases and J by 9 bases. The CDR3 has 17 residues. Germline V gene lookup returns CDR1 SGHAT and CDR2 FQNNGV. Based on the CDR3 plus reference TRBV11-2 and TRBJ1-6, the full variable domain is EAGVAQSPRYKIIEKRQSVAFWCNPISGHATLYWYQQILGQGPKLLIQFQNNGVVDDSQLPKDRFSAERLKGVDSTLKIQPAKLEDSAVYLCASSPRGWGTGASPLHFGNGTRLTVT.

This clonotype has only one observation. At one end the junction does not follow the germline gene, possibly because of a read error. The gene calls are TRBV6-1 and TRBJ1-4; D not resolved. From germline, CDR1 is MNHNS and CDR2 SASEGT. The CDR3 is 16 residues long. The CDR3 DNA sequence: TGTGCCAGCAGTGAAATATGGGATACACCCTTTGAAGAACTGTTTTTT. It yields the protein CASSEIWDTPFEELFF.

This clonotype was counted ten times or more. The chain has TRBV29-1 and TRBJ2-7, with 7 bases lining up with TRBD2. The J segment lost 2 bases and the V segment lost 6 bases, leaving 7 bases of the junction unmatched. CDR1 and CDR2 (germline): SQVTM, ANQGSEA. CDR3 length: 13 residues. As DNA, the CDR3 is TGCAGCGTCGTGGCTAGCGGCACCTACGAGCAGTACTTC. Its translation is CSVVASGTYEQYF.

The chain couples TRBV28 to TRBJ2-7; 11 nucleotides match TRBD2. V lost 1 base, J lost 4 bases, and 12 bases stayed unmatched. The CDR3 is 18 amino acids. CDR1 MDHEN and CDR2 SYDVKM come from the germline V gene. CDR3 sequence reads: CASSLYQGLAGGLYEQYF. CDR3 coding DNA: TGTGCCAGCAGTTTATACCAGGGGCTAGCGGGAGGACTATACGAGCAGTACTTC. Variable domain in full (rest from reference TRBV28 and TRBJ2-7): DVKVTQSSRYLVKRTGEKVFLECVQDMDHENMFWYRQDPGLGLRLIYFSYDVKMKEKGDIPEGYSVSREKKERFSLILESASTNQTSMYLCASSLYQGLAGGLYEQYFGPGTRLTVT.

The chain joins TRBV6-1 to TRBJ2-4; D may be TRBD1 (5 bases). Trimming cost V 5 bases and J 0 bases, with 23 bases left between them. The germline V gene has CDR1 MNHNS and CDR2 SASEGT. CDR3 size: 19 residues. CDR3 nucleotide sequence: TGTGCCAGCAGTCGAAGTCCACTACAGGCAGCCCTAGCCAAAAACATTCAGTACTTC. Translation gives CASSRSPLQAALAKNIQYF.

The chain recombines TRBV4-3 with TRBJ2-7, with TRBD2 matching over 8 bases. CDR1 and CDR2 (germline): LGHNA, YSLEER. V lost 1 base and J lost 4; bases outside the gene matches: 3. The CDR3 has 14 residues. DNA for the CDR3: TGCGCCAGCAGCCAAGGAAGCGGGAGTTACGAGCAGTACTTC. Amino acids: CASSQGSGSYEQYF.

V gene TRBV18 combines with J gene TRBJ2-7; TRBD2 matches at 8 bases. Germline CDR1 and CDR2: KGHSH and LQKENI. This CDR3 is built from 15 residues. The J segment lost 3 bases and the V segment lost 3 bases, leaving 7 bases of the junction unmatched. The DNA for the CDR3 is TGTGCCAGCTCACCGAGCGGGGGCCCCGACTACGAGCAGTACTTC. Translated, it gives CASSPSGGPDYEQYF.

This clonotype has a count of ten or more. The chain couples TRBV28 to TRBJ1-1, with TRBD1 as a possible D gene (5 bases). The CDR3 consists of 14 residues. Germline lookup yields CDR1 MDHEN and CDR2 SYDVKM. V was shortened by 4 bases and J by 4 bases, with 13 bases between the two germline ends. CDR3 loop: CASSSPRVGTEAFF. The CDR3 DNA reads TGTGCCAGCAGTTCACCCAGGGTGGGCACTGAAGCTTTCTTT.

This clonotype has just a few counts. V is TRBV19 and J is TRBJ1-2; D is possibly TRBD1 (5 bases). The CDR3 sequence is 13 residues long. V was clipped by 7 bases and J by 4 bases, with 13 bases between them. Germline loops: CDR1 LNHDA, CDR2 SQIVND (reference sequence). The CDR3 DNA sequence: TGTGCCAGTACCGCCGGGGGGACCTATGGCTACACCTTC. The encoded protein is CASTAGGTYGYTF.

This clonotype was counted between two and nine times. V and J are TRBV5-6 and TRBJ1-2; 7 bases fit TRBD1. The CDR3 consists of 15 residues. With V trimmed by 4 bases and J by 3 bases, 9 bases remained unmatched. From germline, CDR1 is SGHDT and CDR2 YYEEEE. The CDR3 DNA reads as TGTGCCAGCAGCCTGGGACAGCCCTACTACTATGGCTACACCTTC. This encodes CASSLGQPYYYGYTF.

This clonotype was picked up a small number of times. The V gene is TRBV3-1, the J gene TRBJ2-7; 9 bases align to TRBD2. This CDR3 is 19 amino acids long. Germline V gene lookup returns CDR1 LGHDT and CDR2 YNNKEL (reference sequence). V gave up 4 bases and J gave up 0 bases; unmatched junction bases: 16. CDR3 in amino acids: CASSPARGASGKSSYEQYF. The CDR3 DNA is TGTGCCAGCAGCCCCGCGCGGGGGGCTAGCGGGAAGAGCTCCTACGAGCAGTACTTC.

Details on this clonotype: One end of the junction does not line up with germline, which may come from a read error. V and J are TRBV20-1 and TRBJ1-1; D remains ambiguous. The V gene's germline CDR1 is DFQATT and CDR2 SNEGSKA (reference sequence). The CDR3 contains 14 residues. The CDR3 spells CSALWFEDSTEALF. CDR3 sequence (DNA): TGCAGTGCGCTCTGGTTTGAGGATAGCACTGAAGCTCTCTTT.

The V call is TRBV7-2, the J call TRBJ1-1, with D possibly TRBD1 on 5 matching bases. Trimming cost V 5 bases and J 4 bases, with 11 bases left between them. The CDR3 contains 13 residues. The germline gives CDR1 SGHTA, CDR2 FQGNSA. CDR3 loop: CASSPRRGTEAFF. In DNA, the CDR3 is TGTGCCAGCAGCCCCCGAAGGGGCACTGAAGCTTTCTTT.

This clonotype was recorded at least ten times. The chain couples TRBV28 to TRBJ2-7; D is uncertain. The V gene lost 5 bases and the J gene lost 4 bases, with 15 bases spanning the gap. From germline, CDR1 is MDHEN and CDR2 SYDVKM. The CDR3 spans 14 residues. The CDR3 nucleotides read TGTGCCAGCAGTCTCTTACCGGACCGGTACGAGCAGTACTTC. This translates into CASSLLPDRYEQYF.

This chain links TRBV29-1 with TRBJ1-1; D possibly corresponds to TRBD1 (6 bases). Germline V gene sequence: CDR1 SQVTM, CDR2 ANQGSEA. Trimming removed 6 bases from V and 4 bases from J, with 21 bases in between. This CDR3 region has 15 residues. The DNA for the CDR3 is TGCAGCGTCTTGGGCGGGGGGCAAGAATTCACTGAAGCTTTCTTT. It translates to CSVLGGGQEFTEAFF.

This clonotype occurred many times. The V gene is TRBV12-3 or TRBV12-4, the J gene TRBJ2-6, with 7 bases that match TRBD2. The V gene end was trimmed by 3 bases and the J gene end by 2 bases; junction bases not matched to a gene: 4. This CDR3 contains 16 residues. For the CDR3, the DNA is TGTGCCAGCAGTTTTACGGGAGGTCCTGGGGCCAACGTCCTGACTTTC. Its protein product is CASSFTGGPGANVLTF.

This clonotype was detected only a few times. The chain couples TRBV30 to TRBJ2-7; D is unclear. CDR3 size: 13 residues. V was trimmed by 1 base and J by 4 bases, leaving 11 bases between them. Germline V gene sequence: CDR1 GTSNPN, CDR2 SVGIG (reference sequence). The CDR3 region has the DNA TGTGCCTGGAGTGGGAATAGCTTGTACGAGCAGTACTTC. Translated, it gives CAWSGNSLYEQYF.

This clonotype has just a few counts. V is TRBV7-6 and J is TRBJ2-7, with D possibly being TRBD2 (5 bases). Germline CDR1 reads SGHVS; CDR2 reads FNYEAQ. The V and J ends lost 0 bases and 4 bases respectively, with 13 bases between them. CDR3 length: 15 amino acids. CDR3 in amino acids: CASSLAGNILYEQYF. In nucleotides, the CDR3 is TGTGCCAGCAGCTTAGCCGGGAACATCTTATACGAGCAGTACTTC.

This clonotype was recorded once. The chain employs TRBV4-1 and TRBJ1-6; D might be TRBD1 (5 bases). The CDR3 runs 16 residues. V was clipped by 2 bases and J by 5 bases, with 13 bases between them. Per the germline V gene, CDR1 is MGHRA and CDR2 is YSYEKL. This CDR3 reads CASSQSGTANNSPLHF. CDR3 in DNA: TGCGCCAGCAGCCAATCCGGGACGGCAAATAATTCACCCCTCCACTTT.